This record concerns one T cell receptor beta chain sequence. What it recognizes is unknown. PCR primers comprised 60 Vbeta and 13 Jbeta primers. Clones were sequenced by immunoSEQ multiplex PCR, and TCRdb holds only the in-frame ones, with some missing. The sample lists some 180,000 clones; around 80% were seen once. This CDR3 region has 14 residues. The germline CDR1 and CDR2 sequences are MNHNS and SASEGT. V lost 0 bases and J 5 bases, leaving 8 bases between the germline ends. The data originate from a study of cytomegalovirus exposure and HLA in healthy donors. General study findings and limits: With further analysis later on, most CMV-associated TCR beta chains appeared HLA-restricted. TCR beta V- and J-gene trimming was later associated with a missense DCLRE1C variant.

Sequencing was performed on PBMCs. This sequence joins TRBV6-1 and TRBJ1-5, with D possibly being TRBD1 (5 bases). The sequence came from a man between 18 and 35 years old in good health and CMV-seronegative. CDR3 sequence reads: CASSEARGYQPQHF. The CDR3 nucleotides read TGTGCCAGCAGTGAAGCGCGGGGGTATCAGCCCCAGCATTTT.